The rows below give T cell receptor beta chains drawn from one sample of a study of T cell changes during pregnancy in multiple sclerosis. The data were produced by immunoSEQ multiplex PCR, yet TCRdb's version contains in-frame clones alone and is incomplete. The sample yields about 31,000 clones, 90% seen once. The sample here was CD8+ T cells from peripheral blood mononuclear cells, taken in the second trimester of pregnancy. Receptors were obtained from a female donor with multiple sclerosis, enrolled in a pregnancy study. The CDR3 runs from the conserved cysteine through the conserved F or W. The D gene is left open where the match is weak. Some rows mark clone size as missing; the rest say once, few, many or name a class of expanded clone.

-,TRBJ2-5,-,TRBV2,TGTGCCAGCAGTGATGCGAAAGAGACCCAGTACTTC,CASSDAKETQYF
-,TRBJ1-6,medium-sized,TRBV6-1,TGTGCCAGCAGCGACGCCGGGGATTATTCACCCCTCCACTTT,CASSDAGDYSPLHF
-,TRBJ1-2,once,TRBV2,TGTGCCATGTCCGGTCAACGCCGCTATGGCTACACCTTC,CAMSGQRRYGYTF
-,TRBJ1-4,-,TRBV18,TGTGCCAGCACAGGGCCGCCCGTCACTAATGAAAAACTGTTTTTT,CASTGPPVTNEKLFF
TRBD1,TRBJ2-5,-,TRBV6-5,TGTGCCAGCAGCCGACAGGGCGCAACGACCCAGTACTTC,CASSRQGATTQYF
-,TRBJ1-2,-,TRBV7-9,TGTGCCAGCAGCTTAGCAGGCCAGGGGATACCCCTCTATGGCTACACCTTC,CASSLAGQGIPLYGYTF
TRBD1,TRBJ2-2,-,TRBV13,TGTGCCAGCAGCGGACGACAGGGGGCCTACACCGGGGAGCTGTTTTTT,CASSGRQGAYTGELFF
-,TRBJ2-7,-,TRBV5-1,TGCGCCAGCAGCTCCGGTGAGAGTACCTACGAGCAGTACTTC,CASSSGESTYEQYF
-,TRBJ1-4,-,TRBV5-1,TGCGCCAGCAGCACAACCGGGACACAAAATGGAGAAAAACTGTTTTTT,CASSTTGTQNGEKLFF
TRBD1,TRBJ1-4,-,TRBV6-6,TGTGCCAGCAGTTACACCGACAGGGTCTGGAATGAAAAACTGTTTTTT,CASSYTDRVWNEKLFF
-,TRBJ1-2,-,TRBV5-1,TGCGCCAGCAGCCCGGGGGATGGCTACACCTTC,CASSPGDGYTF
TRBD1,TRBJ2-7,-,TRBV7-8,TGTGCCAGCAGCTCCGACATTCGGGACAGGACCTACGAGCAGTACTTC,CASSSDIRDRTYEQYF
-,TRBJ2-3,-,TRBV10-3,TGTGCCATCAGTGACGGCACAGATACGCAGTATTTT,CAISDGTDTQYF
TRBD2,TRBJ2-3,-,TRBV11-2,TGTGCCAGCAGCCTCCTCCTAGCGGGAGGGCCTGGAGATACGCAGTATTTT,CASSLLLAGGPGDTQYF
-,TRBJ1-3,-,TRBV5-4,TGTGCCACAGCAGGAGGATTGCCGGATGGCCGCTCTGGAAACACCATATATTTT,CATAGGLPDGRSGNTIYF
TRBD2,TRBJ2-6,-,TRBV13,TGTGCCAGCAGCTTAGGCCCGGGGGTAGCGGGAGCTGGGGCCAACGTCCTGACTTTC,CASSLGPGVAGAGANVLTF
TRBD1,TRBJ2-7,-,TRBV28,TGTGCCAGCAGTTCCGCCGGGACAGGGAACTACGAGCAGTACTTC,CASSSAGTGNYEQYF
TRBD1,TRBJ2-7,-,TRBV5-5,TGTGCCAGCAGCTTGGGAACCGGGACAGGGTACTACGAGCAGTACTTC,CASSLGTGTGYYEQYF
-,TRBJ1-1,-,TRBV19,TGTGCCAGTAGTCCCCGGGGTACGGCAGGGAACACTGAAGCTTTCTTT,CASSPRGTAGNTEAFF
TRBD2,TRBJ2-1,-,TRBV6-5,TGTGCCAGCAGTTATGTTGGGACTACCGTCAATGAGCAGTTCTTC,CASSYVGTTVNEQFF
-,TRBJ2-7,few,TRBV6-1,TGTGCCAGCAGTGAAGACAGACCTACCTACGAGCAGTACTTC,CASSEDRPTYEQYF
TRBD2,TRBJ2-1,once,TRBV30,TGTGCCTGGAGTCGAACTAGCGGGGTCTATGAGCAGTTCTTC,CAWSRTSGVYEQFF
-,TRBJ1-2,-,TRBV28,TGTGCCAGCAGTTTTGCGGAGTCTAACTATGGCTACACCTTC,CASSFAESNYGYTF
TRBD1,TRBJ2-7,-,TRBV27,TGTGCCAGCAGCCCCACAGGGGTCCCCTACGAGCAGTACTTC,CASSPTGVPYEQYF
-,TRBJ2-7,once,TRBV7-2,TGTGCCAGCAGCTTAGGAGGGAGTAACTACGAGCAGTACTTC,CASSLGGSNYEQYF
-,TRBJ1-4,-,TRBV6-5,TGTGCCAGCAGTAGTACTCTCGAACCTAATGAAAAACTGTTTTTT,CASSSTLEPNEKLFF
TRBD1,TRBJ1-1,-,TRBV7-9,TGTGCCAGCAGCTTTAGGGGACAGTCGAACACTGAAGCTTTCTTT,CASSFRGQSNTEAFF
-,TRBJ2-1,-,TRBV4-3,TGCGCCAGCAGCCAAGATGGTGGGGGGGCTAGCAGTTACAATGAGCAGTTCTTC,CASSQDGGGASSYNEQFF
TRBD2,TRBJ2-1,once,TRBV19,TGTGCCAGTAGTAATCCGGGTGCTAGCGGGAGTGGGTCCGACTTCTACAATGAGCAGTTCTTC,CASSNPGASGSGSDFYNEQFF
-,TRBJ1-2,-,TRBV7-9,TGTGCCAGCAGCTTAGCACACAGGGAATCTCACTATGGCTACACCTTC,CASSLAHRESHYGYTF
-,TRBJ1-2,few,TRBV7-2,TGTGCCAGCAGCTCCGGAGGGGCGGGCTATGGCTACACCTTC,CASSSGGAGYGYTF
TRBD1,TRBJ2-5,-,TRBV28,TGTGCCAGCAGTTTATGGCAGGGGGAAAAAAAAGAGACCCAGTACTTC,CASSLWQGEKKETQYF
TRBD2,TRBJ2-3,-,TRBV11-1,TGTGCCAGCAGTTCCCCGCTAGCGGGATCAGATACGCAGTATTTT,CASSSPLAGSDTQYF
TRBD1,TRBJ1-2,-,TRBV5-1,TGCGCCAGCAGTTCCGGGACAGGGGGTTACTATGGCTACACCTTC,CASSSGTGGYYGYTF
TRBD2,TRBJ2-4,-,TRBV28,TGTGCCAGCAGTTTATGCTGCGGGAGGTCCTATATAGCCAAAAACATTCAGTACTTC,CASSLCCGRSYIAKNIQYF
-,TRBJ2-7,-,TRBV2,TGTGCCAGCAGTGAAATAACAGGGGGGGAACCCTACGAGCAGTACTTC,CASSEITGGEPYEQYF
TRBD2,TRBJ2-4,-,TRBV13,TGTGCCAGCAGCTTAGAGGGTGGGCTAGCGGTAGCCAAAAACATTCAGTACTTC,CASSLEGGLAVAKNIQYF
-,TRBJ2-7,once,TRBV9,TGTGCCAGCAGCGTAGGAGCGGGTAGCTCCTACGAGCAGTACTTC,CASSVGAGSSYEQYF
-,TRBJ2-5,-,TRBV10-3,TGTGCCGCCAGGGGCCATGGGGCCCAAGAGACCCAGTACTTC,CAARGHGAQETQYF
-,TRBJ1-1,-,TRBV4-1,TGCGCAGCAGCGGGGGCCGGCACTGAAGCTTTCTTT,CAAAGAGTEAFF
TRBD1,TRBJ2-1,-,TRBV5-6,TGTGCCAGCAGCTTGTGGGACAGCTACAATGAGCAGTTCTTC,CASSLWDSYNEQFF
TRBD2,TRBJ2-1,-,TRBV6-1,TGTGCCAGTTCATTTAGCGGGATGGGGGAGCAGTTCTTC,CASSFSGMGEQFF
-,TRBJ2-3,-,TRBV18,TGTGCCAGCTCAGAGGATAACCTACACACAGATACGCAGTATTTT,CASSEDNLHTDTQYF
TRBD2,TRBJ2-7,-,TRBV19,TGTGCCAGTAGTCCTTCGGGACTAGCGGGTGCCTACGAGCAGTACTTC,CASSPSGLAGAYEQYF
TRBD2,TRBJ2-1,-,TRBV7-2,TGTGCCAGCAGAGCTTATACGGGGACTACCCTGTACAATGAGCAGTTCTTC,CASRAYTGTTLYNEQFF
-,TRBJ2-1,-,TRBV6-4,TGTGCCAGCAGTGTGACTAGTGAGGGCCATGAGCAGTTCTTC,CASSVTSEGHEQFF
TRBD2,TRBJ2-5,-,TRBV15,TGTGCCACCAGCAGAGATCGGGCTAGCGGGTACCAAGAGACCCAGTACTTC,CATSRDRASGYQETQYF
-,TRBJ1-3,-,TRBV30,TGTGCCTGGAGTCCGGTAAACTCTGGAAACACCATATATTTT,CAWSPVNSGNTIYF
-,TRBJ1-1,few,TRBV9,TGTGCCAGCAGCGTAGGAGCTAACACTGAAGCTTTCTTT,CASSVGANTEAFF
-,TRBJ2-7,-,TRBV28,TGTGCCAGCAGTCCGCGGGGAACCTCCTACGAGCAGTACTTC,CASSPRGTSYEQYF